This passage covers 21 T cell receptor beta chains from one sample sequenced in a study of T cell responses to AZD1222 COVID-19 vaccine. The assay was immunoSEQ multiplex PCR, and TCRdb's table has in-frame clones only and misses some. Among roughly 55,000 clones listed, roughly 90% were seen once. This specimen consisted of peripheral blood, obtained on day 0 of AZD1222 vaccination. These receptor sequences come from an adult in good health.

The chain joins TRBV24-1 to TRBJ2-3; the D gene is possibly TRBD2 (5 bases). In germline, CDR1 is KGHDR, CDR2 SFDVKD. V was trimmed by 5 bases and J by 9 bases, leaving 8 bases between them. This CDR3 region has 11 residues. The CDR3 spells CATSAGSTQYF. For the CDR3, the DNA is TGTGCCACCAGTGCGGGGTCAACGCAGTATTTT.

The CDR3 coding sequence is TGTGCCAGCAGCCGAGCGGGAGAGGTTGGTAGGCTGTACTTC. Encoded protein: CASSRAGEVGRLYF. V gene TRBV6-5 combines with J gene TRBJ2-7; 8 bases agree with TRBD2. V was clipped by 6 bases and J by 12 bases; unmatched bases: 16. Germline V gene data show CDR1 as MNHEY and CDR2 as SVGAGI. The CDR3 runs 14 residues.

The chain is built from TRBV7-9 and TRBJ2-3; 7 bases agree with TRBD1. The V gene's germline CDR1 is SEHNR and CDR2 FQNEAQ (reference sequence). V lost 4 bases and J lost 5; bases outside the gene matches: 12. This CDR3 region has 16 residues. In DNA, the CDR3 is TGTGCCAGCAGCTCGATAGGGGGCAGGGTACGAGATACGCAGTATTTT. Amino acids: CASSSIGGRVRDTQYF.

The V and J genes are TRBV6-5 and TRBJ1-3; D is uncertain. Germline CDR1 reads MNHEY; CDR2 reads SVGAGI. The CDR3 is 11 amino acids. V was clipped by 8 bases and J by 7 bases, with 9 bases between them. CDR3 sequence: CASRLLNTIYF. CDR3 bases: TGTGCCAGCCGTCTACTGAACACCATATATTTT.

This sequence joins TRBV19 and TRBJ2-7; D is perhaps TRBD1 (6 bases). V lost 5 bases to trimming and J lost 5 bases, with 16 bases between them. This CDR3 has 14 residues. Germline V gene lookup returns CDR1 LNHDA and CDR2 SQIVND (reference sequence). CDR3 region: CASSAQGLLDEQYF. CDR3 sequence (DNA): TGTGCCAGTAGTGCTCAGGGGCTGCTGGACGAGCAGTACTTC.

V gene TRBV28 combines with J gene TRBJ1-2; D is possibly TRBD1 (5 bases). This CDR3 spans 18 amino acids. Trimming took off 6 bases at V and 4 bases at J, with 27 bases between the two ends. Germline assignment: CDR1 MDHEN and CDR2 SYDVKM. CDR3 DNA sequence: TGTGCCAGCAGCTCACCGCTTCTAGCAGGGAGGCTACTCTATGGCTACACCTTC. This encodes CASSSPLLAGRLLYGYTF.

The rearrangement uses TRBV30 and TRBJ1-4; TRBD1 agrees at 8 bases. Per germline, CDR1 GTSNPN and CDR2 SVGIG (reference sequence). Losses at the gene ends were 8 bases for V and 2 bases for J; bases not matched to a gene: 4. The CDR3 loop spans 13 amino acids. The CDR3 coding sequence is TGTGCCGGGGGACAGGAGACTAATGAAAAACTGTTTTTT. Residues: CAGGQETNEKLFF.

CDR3 residues: CASSLTFPGAESGNTIYF. CDR3 DNA sequence: TGTGCCAGCAGTTTAACTTTTCCAGGGGCTGAGTCTGGAAACACCATATATTTT. V usage is TRBV27 and J usage is TRBJ1-3; possible D gene TRBD1, 6 bases. This CDR3 has 18 amino acids. Germline assignment: CDR1 MNHEY and CDR2 SMNVEV (reference sequence). The V gene lost 2 bases and the J gene lost 1 base, with 18 bases spanning the gap.

This rearrangement joins TRBV20-1 to TRBJ1-1; 7 nucleotides match TRBD1. This CDR3 comprises 11 residues. Germline V CDR1 and CDR2: DFQATT, SNEGSKA (reference sequence). V was pared by 6 bases and J by 4 bases, with 2 bases of the junction left unmatched. CDR3 sequence (DNA): TGCAGTGCAAACAGGGGCACTGAAGCTTTCTTT. Protein sequence: CSANRGTEAFF.

The chain combines TRBV7-2 with TRBJ1-4; possibly TRBD1 for D (5 bases). V lost 2 bases and J lost 6, with 22 bases in between. The CDR3 length is 18 residues. Germline CDR1 SGHTA, CDR2 FQGNSA. The DNA of the CDR3 is TGTGCCAGCAGCTTATTAGCTCCTCCCGGGGGAAGAGATGAAAAACTGTTTTTT. As protein: CASSLLAPPGGRDEKLFF.

In this sample, this clone turned up once. The CDR3 reads CASSRPTLAGGHGVGPYEQYF. CDR3 DNA sequence: TGCGCCAGCAGCCGGCCCACTTTAGCGGGAGGGCACGGGGTAGGACCCTACGAGCAGTACTTC. The chain couples TRBV5-1 to TRBJ2-7; 11 nucleotides match TRBD2. The germline CDR1 and CDR2 sequences are SGHRS and YFSETQ. The CDR3 runs 21 residues. Trimming at V came to 4 bases and at J to 2 bases, leaving 23 bases not matched to a gene.

This chain joins TRBV5-4 and TRBJ1-2; D unresolved. In germline, CDR1 is SGHNT, CDR2 YYREEE (reference sequence). The CDR3 extends over 15 amino acids. V lost 0 bases to trimming and J lost 2 bases, with 11 bases between them. CDR3 sequence (DNA): TGTGCCAGCAGCTTGGAAGGAGGCAGGAACTATGGCTACACCTTC. Amino acids: CASSLEGGRNYGYTF.

The chain has TRBV4-1 and TRBJ1-4; TRBD1 might be the D (6 bases). The germline V gene has CDR1 MGHRA and CDR2 YSYEKL. Deletions cut 0 bases from V and 7 bases from J, with 15 bases between. This CDR3 is 16 amino acids long. Written as DNA, the CDR3 is TGCGCCAGCAGCCAAGATCGCCAGGGGAGAGGTGAAAAACTGTTTTTT. It encodes CASSQDRQGRGEKLFF.

The V call is TRBV5-1, the J call TRBJ2-7; D is unclear. The CDR3 consists of 14 residues. V lost 4 bases to trimming and J lost 1 base, with 12 bases between them. Germline CDR1 is SGHRS and CDR2 is YFSETQ. The CDR3 nucleotides read TGCGCCAGCAGCCCTGATGCGGCTTCCTACGAGCAGTACTTC. Protein product: CASSPDAASYEQYF.

This clone has a single count. The chain is built from TRBV28 and TRBJ2-1; TRBD1 matches at 7 bases. The CDR3 is 13 amino acids. Losses at the gene ends were 4 bases for V and 7 bases for J; bases not matched to a gene: 4. Germline V gives CDR1 MDHEN, CDR2 SYDVKM. The CDR3 nucleotides read TGTGCCAGCAGTTCCGCAGGGGGAAATGAGCAGTTCTTC. Amino acids: CASSSAGGNEQFF. Combining the CDR3 with reference TRBV28 and TRBJ2-1 gives the whole variable domain DVKVTQSSRYLVKRTGEKVFLECVQDMDHENMFWYRQDPGLGLRLIYFSYDVKMKEKGDIPEGYSVSREKKERFSLILESASTNQTSMYLCASSSAGGNEQFFGPGTRLTVL.

The V call is TRBV15, the J call TRBJ2-3; 9 bases line up with TRBD1. Germline trimming cut 3 bases from V and 6 bases from J; bases unmatched to any gene: 7. CDR1 and CDR2 (germline): LNHNV, YYDKDF (reference sequence). This CDR3 has 15 amino acids. CDR3 loop: CATSRGQGRADTQYF. The CDR3 DNA is TGTGCCACCAGCAGGGGACAGGGACGCGCGGATACGCAGTATTTT.

The chain carries TRBV5-1 and TRBJ1-2; D is unclear. The CDR3 consists of 13 residues. CDR1 SGHRS and CDR2 YFSETQ come from the germline V gene. Trimming removed 1 base at V and 1 base at J, with 5 bases between. CDR3 region: CASSLSVNYGYTF. CDR3 DNA: TGCGCCAGCAGCTTGTCAGTTAACTATGGCTACACCTTC.

This clone was counted a few times. This sample includes further DNA sequences coding for the same CDR3. The chain is built from TRBV6-5 and TRBJ1-1; unclear D gene. The V end lost 6 bases, the J end lost 5 bases, and 19 bases lay between the germline ends. Germline-derived CDR1 and CDR2 are MNHEY and SVGAGI. There are 15 residues in the CDR3. The CDR3 DNA is TGTGCCAGCAGCTCCCTTCCCAAACCCGAGACTGAAGCTTTCTTT. Amino acids: CASSSLPKPETEAFF.

The chain employs TRBV13 and TRBJ2-1; unclear D gene. The CDR3 runs to 13 residues. The V end was cut by 2 bases, the J end by 5 bases, with 7 bases between. Germline assignment: CDR1 PRHDT and CDR2 FYEKMQ (reference sequence). Written as DNA, the CDR3 is TGTGCCAGCAGCTTAACTACCAACAATGAGCAGTTCTTC. It is translated as CASSLTTNNEQFF.

The V gene is TRBV6-6, the J gene TRBJ2-3; 12 nucleotides agree with TRBD2. CDR1 is MNHNY, CDR2 SVGAGI, per germline (reference sequence). The CDR3 length is 13 residues. V shed 10 bases, J shed 4 bases, and the junction held 3 bases outside the gene matches. The CDR3 is CATRLAGADTQYF. CDR3 DNA sequence: TGTGCCACACGACTAGCGGGAGCAGATACGCAGTATTTT.

The CDR3 DNA reads TGTGCCAGTAGTATCGGACAGGTACCGAACACTGAAGCTTTCTTT. Translated: CASSIGQVPNTEAFF. V is TRBV19 and J is TRBJ1-1; 7 positions match TRBD1. The CDR3 runs 15 residues. Trimming at V came to 3 bases and at J to 1 base, leaving 5 bases not matched to a gene. Germline V CDR1 and CDR2: LNHDA, SQIVND (reference sequence). Supplemented by reference TRBV19 and TRBJ1-1, the full variable domain reads DGGITQSPKYLFRKEGQNVTLSCEQNLNHDAMYWYRQDPGQGLRLIYYSQIVNDFQKGDIAEGYSVSREKKESFPLTVTSAQKNPTAFYLCASSIGQVPNTEAFFGQGTRLTVV.